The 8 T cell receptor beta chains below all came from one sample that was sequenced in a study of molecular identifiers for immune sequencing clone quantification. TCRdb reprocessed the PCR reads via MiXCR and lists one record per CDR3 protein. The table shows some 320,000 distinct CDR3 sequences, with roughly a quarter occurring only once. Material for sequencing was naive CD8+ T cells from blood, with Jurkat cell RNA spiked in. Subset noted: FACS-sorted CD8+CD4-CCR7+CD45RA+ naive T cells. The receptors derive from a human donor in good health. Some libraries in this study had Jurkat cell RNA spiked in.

The CDR3 loop is CAFPGLRLADTQYF. Written as DNA, the CDR3 is TGTGCCTTCCCAGGTCTGCGCTTGGCAGATACGCAGTATTTT. The rearrangement uses TRBV2 and TRBJ2-3; no clear D. This CDR3 has 14 amino acids. Germline V CDR1 and CDR2: SNHLY, FYNNEI. Deletions cut 11 bases from V and 4 bases from J, with 19 bases between.

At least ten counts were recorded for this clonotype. Here the CDR3 reads CAWSVRRLGTYNEQFF. The CDR3 DNA reads TGTGCCTGGAGTGTACGCCGCTTGGGTACATACAATGAGCAGTTCTTC. The chain recombines TRBV30 with TRBJ2-1; no clear D. V lost 0 bases, J lost 4 bases, and 16 bases lay in between. The germline V gene has CDR1 GTSNPN and CDR2 SVGIG (reference sequence). This CDR3 comprises 16 residues.

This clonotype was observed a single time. The CDR3 protein is CASSLKGRGGTQYF. The CDR3 nucleotides are TGTGCCAGCAGTCTCAAGGGTAGGGGGGGTACGCAGTATTTT. This chain links TRBV12-3 or TRBV12-4 with TRBJ2-3; weak D call: TRBD2 (7 bases). The CDR3 has 14 amino acids. V dropped 5 bases and J dropped 8 bases, with 17 bases sitting between them.

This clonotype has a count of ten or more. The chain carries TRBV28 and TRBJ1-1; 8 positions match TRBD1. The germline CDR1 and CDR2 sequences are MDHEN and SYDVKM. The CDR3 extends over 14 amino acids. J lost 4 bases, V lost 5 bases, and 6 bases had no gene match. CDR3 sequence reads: CASSETGEGTEAFF. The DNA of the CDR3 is TGTGCCAGCAGTGAGACAGGGGAGGGCACTGAAGCTTTCTTT.

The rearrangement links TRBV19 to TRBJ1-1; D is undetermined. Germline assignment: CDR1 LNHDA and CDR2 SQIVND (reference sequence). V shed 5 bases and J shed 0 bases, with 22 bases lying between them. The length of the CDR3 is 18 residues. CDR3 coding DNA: TGTGCCAGTAGTCCATCCTCCCCCCTCTATGCCTTGAACACTGAAGCTTTCTTT. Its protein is CASSPSSPLYALNTEAFF.

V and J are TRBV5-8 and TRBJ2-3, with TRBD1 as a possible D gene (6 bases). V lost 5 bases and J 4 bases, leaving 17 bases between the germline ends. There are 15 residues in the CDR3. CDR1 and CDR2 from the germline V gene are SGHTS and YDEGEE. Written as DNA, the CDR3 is TGTGCCAGCAGTCTGAGGGGGACCAACCCAGATACGCAGTATTTT. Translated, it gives CASSLRGTNPDTQYF.

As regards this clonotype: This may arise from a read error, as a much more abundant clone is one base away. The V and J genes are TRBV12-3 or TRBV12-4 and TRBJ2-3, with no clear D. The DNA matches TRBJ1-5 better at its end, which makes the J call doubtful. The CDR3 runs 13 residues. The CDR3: CASSLKLGDTQHF. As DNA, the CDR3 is TGTGCCAGCAGCTTAAAACTCGGGGATACGCAGCATTTT.

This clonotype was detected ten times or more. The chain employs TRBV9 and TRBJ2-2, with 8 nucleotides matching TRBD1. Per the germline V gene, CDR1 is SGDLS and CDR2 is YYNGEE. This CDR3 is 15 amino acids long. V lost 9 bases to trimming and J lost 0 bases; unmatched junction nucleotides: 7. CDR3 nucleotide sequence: TGTGCCATCGGACAGGGACGTGCGAACACCGGGGAGCTGTTTTTT. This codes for CAIGQGRANTGELFF.